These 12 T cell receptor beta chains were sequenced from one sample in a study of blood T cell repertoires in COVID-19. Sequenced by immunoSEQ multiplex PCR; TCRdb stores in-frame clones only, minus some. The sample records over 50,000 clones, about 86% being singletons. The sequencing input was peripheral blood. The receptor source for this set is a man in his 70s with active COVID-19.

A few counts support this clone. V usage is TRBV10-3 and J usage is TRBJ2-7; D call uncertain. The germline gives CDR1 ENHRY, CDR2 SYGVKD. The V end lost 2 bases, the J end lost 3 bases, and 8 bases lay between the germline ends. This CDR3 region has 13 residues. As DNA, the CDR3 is TGTGCCATCAGTGAGGTCAGACTCTACGAGCAGTACTTC. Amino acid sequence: CAISEVRLYEQYF.

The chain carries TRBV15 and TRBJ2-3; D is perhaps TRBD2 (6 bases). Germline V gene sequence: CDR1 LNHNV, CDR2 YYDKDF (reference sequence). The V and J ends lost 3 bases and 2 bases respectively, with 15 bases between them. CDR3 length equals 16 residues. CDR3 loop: CATSRTLAALTDTQYF. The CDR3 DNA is TGTGCCACCAGCAGGACGTTAGCGGCCCTCACAGATACGCAGTATTTT.

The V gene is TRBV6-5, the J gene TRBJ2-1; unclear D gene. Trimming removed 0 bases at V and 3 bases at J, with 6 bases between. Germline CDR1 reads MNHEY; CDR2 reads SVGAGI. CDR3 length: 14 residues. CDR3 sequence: CASSYSLVYNEQFF. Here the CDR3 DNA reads TGTGCCAGCAGTTACTCGTTAGTCTACAATGAGCAGTTCTTC.

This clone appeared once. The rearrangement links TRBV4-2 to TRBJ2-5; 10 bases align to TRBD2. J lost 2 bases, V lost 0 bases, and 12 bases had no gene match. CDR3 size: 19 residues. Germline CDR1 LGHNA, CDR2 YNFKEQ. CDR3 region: CASSQDWLERGGTQETQYF. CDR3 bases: TGTGCCAGCAGCCAAGATTGGCTAGAGCGGGGGGGAACTCAAGAGACCCAGTACTTC.

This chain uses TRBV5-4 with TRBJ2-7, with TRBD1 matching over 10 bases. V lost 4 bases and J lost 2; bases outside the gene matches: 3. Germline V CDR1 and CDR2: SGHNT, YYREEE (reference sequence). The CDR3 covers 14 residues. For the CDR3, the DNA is TGTGCCAGCAGCGCCGGGACAGGGGCCTACGAGCAGTACTTC. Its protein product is CASSAGTGAYEQYF. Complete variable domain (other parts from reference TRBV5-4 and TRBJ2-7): ETGVTQSPTHLIKTRGQQVTLRCSSQSGHNTVSWYQQALGQGPQFIFQYYREEENGRGNFPPRFSGLQFPNYSSELNVNALELDDSALYLCASSAGTGAYEQYFGPGTRLTVT.

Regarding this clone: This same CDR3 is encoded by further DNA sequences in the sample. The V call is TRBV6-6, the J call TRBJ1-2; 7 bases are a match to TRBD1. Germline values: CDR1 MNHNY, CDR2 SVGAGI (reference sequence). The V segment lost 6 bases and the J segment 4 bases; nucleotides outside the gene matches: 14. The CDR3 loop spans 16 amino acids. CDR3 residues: CASSLSRDREPYGYTF. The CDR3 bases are TGTGCCAGCAGCCTCTCGCGGGACAGAGAACCCTATGGCTACACCTTC.

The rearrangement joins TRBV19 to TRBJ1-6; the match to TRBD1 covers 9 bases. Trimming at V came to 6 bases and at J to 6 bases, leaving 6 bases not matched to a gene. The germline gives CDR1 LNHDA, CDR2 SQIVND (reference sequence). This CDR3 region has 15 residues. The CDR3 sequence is CASRVTGGGNSPLHF. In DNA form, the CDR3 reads TGTGCCAGTAGGGTGACAGGGGGGGGTAATTCACCCCTCCACTTT.

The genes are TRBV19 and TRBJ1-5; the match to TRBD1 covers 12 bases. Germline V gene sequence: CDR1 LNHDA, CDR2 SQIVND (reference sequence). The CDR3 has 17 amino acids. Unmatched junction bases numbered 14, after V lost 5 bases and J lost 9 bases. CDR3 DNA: TGTGCCAGTAGTCCCCCCCCCGGGACAGGGGGCCCGTCGCCCCAGCATTTT. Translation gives CASSPPPGTGGPSPQHF.

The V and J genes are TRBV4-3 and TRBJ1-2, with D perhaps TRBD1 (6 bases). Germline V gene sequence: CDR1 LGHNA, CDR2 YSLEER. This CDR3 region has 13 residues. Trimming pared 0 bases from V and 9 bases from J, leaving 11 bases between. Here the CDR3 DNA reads TGCGCCAGCAGCCAAGAAACAGGGTCGAGCTACACCTTC. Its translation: CASSQETGSSYTF.

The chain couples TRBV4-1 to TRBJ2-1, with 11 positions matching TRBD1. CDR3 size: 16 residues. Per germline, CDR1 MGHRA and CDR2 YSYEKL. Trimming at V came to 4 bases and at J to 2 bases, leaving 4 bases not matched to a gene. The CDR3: CASSRGQGATYNEQFF. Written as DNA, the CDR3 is TGCGCCAGCAGCCGCGGACAGGGGGCCACCTACAATGAGCAGTTCTTC.

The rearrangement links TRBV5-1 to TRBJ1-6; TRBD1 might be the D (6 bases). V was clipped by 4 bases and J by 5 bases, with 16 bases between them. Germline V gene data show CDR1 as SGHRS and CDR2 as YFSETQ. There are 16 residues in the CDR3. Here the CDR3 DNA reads TGCGCCAGCAGCCCGAGGGCGGCAGGGGATAATTCACCCCTCCACTTT. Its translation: CASSPRAAGDNSPLHF.

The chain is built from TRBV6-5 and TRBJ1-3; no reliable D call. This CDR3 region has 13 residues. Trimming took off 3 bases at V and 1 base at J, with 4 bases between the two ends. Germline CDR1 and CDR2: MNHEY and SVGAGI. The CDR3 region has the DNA TGTGCCAGCAGTTATCAGTCTGGAAACACCATATATTTT. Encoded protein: CASSYQSGNTIYF.